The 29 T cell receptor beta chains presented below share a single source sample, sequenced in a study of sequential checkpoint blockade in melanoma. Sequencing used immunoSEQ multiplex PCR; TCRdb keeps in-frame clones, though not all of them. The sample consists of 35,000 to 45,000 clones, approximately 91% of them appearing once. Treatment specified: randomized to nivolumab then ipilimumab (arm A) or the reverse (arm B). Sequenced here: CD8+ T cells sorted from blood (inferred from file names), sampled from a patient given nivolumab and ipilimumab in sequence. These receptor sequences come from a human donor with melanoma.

Here the CDR3 DNA reads TGTGCCAGTAGTATAGCTCCGGGACTAGCGGTGTACACAGATACGCAGTATTTT. As protein: CASSIAPGLAVYTDTQYF. The chain carries TRBV19 and TRBJ2-3; TRBD2 agrees at 11 bases. Trimming took 1 base from V and 2 from J; bases not matched to a gene: 8. The CDR3 sequence is 18 residues long. Germline lookup yields CDR1 LNHDA and CDR2 SQIVND (reference sequence).

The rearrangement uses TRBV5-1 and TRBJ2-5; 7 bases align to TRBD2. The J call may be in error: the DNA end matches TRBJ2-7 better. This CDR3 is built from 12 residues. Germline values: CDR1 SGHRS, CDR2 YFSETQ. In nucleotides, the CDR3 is TGCGCCAGCAGCGGGGGGGTTTTCGAGCAGTACTTC. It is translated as CASSGGVFEQYF.

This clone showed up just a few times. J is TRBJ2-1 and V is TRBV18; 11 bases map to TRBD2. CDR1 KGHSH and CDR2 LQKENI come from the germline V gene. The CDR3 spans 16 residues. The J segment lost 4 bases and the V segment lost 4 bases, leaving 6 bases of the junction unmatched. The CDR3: CASSLGTSGKYNEQFF. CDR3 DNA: TGTGCCAGCTCACTCGGGACTAGCGGAAAATACAATGAGCAGTTCTTC.

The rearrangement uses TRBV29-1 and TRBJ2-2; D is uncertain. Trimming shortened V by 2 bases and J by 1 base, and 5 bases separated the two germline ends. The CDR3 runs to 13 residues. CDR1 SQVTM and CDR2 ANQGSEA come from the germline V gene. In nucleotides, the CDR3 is TGCAGCGTTGAATATATGAACACCGGGGAGCTGTTTTTT. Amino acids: CSVEYMNTGELFF.

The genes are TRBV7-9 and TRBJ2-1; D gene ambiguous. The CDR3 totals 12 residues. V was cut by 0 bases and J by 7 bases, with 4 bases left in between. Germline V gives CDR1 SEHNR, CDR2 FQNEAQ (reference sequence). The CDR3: CASSLASNEQFF. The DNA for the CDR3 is TGTGCCAGCAGCTTAGCATCGAATGAGCAGTTCTTC.

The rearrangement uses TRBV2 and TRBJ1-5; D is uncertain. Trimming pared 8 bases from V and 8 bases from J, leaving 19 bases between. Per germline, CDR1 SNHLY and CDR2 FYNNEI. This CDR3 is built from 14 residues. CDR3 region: CASGYGGQREPQHF. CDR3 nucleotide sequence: TGTGCCAGCGGCTATGGAGGGCAAAGGGAGCCCCAGCATTTT.

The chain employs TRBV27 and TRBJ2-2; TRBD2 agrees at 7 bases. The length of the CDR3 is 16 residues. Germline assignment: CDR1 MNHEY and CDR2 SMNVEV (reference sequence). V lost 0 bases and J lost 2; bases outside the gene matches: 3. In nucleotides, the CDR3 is TGTGCCAGCAGTTTATCCCCTAGCGGAAACACCGGGGAGCTGTTTTTT. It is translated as CASSLSPSGNTGELFF.

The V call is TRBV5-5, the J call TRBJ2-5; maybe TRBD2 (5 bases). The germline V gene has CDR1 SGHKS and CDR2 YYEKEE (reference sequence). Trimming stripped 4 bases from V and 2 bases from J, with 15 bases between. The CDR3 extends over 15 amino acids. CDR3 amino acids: CASSLDGLLQETQYF. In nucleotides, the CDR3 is TGTGCCAGCAGCCTTGACGGACTGCTACAAGAGACCCAGTACTTC.

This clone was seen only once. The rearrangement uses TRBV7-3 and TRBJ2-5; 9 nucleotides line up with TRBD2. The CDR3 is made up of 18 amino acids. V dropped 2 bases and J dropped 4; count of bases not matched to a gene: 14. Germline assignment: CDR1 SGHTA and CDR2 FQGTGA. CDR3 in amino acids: CASSLRVQAGGGAETQYF. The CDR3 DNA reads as TGTGCCAGCAGCTTACGGGTTCAAGCGGGAGGAGGAGCAGAGACCCAGTACTTC.

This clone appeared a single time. The CDR3 protein is CATSRARQAYNEQFF. CDR3 DNA sequence: TGTGCCACCAGCAGAGCTAGACAGGCCTACAATGAGCAGTTCTTC. The chain uses TRBV15 and TRBJ2-1, with D perhaps TRBD1 (6 bases). V was shortened by 1 base and J by 2 bases, with 9 bases between the two germline ends. The germline gives CDR1 LNHNV, CDR2 YYDKDF (reference sequence). The CDR3 has 15 amino acids.

The CDR3 loop is CASSSQDSDTQYF. CDR3 nucleotides: TGTGCCAGCAGCTCGCAAGACTCGGATACGCAGTATTTT. The chain uses TRBV7-3 and TRBJ2-3; D remains ambiguous. CDR1 SGHTA and CDR2 FQGTGA come from the germline V gene. The CDR3 covers 13 residues. V gave up 4 bases and J gave up 6 bases, with 11 bases separating them.

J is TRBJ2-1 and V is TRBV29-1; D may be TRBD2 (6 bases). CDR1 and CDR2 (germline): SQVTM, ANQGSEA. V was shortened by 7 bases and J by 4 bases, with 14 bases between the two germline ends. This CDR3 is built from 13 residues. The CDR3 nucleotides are TGCAGCGCAATTGGGGCGGGGTACAATGAGCAGTTCTTC. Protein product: CSAIGAGYNEQFF.

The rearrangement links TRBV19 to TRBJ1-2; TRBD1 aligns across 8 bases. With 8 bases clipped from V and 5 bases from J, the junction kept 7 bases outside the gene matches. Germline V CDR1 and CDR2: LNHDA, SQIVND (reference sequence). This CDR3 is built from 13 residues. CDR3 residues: CASAQGAWYGYTF. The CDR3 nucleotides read TGTGCCAGTGCTCAGGGGGCGTGGTATGGCTACACCTTC.

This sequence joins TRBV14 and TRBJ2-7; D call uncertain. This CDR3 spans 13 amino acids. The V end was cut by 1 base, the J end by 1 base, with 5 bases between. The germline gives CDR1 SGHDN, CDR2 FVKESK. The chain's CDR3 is CASSQAGSYEQYF. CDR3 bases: TGTGCCAGCAGCCAAGCGGGTTCCTACGAGCAGTACTTC.

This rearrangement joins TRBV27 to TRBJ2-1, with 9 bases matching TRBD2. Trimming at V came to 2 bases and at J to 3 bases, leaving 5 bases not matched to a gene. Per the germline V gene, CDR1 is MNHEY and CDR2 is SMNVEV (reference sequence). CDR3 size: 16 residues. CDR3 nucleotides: TGTGCCAGCAGTTTAGTAGCGGGAGACATCTACAATGAGCAGTTCTTC. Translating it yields CASSLVAGDIYNEQFF.

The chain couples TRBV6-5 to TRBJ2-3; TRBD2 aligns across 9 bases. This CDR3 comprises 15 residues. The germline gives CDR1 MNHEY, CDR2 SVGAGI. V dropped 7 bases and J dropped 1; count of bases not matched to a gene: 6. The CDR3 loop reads CASKGLAQGTDTQYF. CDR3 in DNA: TGTGCCAGCAAGGGACTAGCTCAAGGCACAGATACGCAGTATTTT.

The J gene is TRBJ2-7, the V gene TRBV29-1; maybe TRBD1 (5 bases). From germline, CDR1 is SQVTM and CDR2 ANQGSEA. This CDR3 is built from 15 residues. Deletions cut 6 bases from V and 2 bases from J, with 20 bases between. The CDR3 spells CSVGEALHTPYEQYF. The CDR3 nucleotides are TGCAGCGTAGGGGAAGCCCTCCACACTCCCTACGAGCAGTACTTC.

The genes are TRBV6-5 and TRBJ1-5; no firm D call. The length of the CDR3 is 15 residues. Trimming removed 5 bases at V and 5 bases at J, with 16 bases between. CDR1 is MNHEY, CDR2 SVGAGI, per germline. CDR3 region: CASSSFEGGDQPQHF. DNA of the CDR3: TGTGCCAGCAGTAGCTTTGAGGGAGGCGATCAGCCCCAGCATTTT.

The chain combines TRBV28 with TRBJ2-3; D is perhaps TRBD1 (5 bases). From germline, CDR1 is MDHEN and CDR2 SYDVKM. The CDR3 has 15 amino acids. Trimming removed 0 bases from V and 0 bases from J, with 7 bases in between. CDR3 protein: CASSLWQGSTDTQYF. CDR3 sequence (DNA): TGTGCCAGCAGTTTATGGCAGGGAAGCACAGATACGCAGTATTTT.

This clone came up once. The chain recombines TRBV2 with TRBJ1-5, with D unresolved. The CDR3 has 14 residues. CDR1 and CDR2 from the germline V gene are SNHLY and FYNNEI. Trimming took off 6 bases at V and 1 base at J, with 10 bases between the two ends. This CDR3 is CASRGVTSNQPQHF. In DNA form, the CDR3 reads TGTGCCAGCAGGGGAGTCACGAGCAATCAGCCCCAGCATTTT.

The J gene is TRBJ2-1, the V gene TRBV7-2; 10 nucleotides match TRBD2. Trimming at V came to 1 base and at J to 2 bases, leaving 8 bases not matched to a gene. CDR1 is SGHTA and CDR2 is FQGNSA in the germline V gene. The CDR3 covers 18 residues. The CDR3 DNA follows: TGTGCCAGCAGCTTAGGGATTAGCGGGAGGCGCACCTACAATGAGCAGTTCTTC. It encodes CASSLGISGRRTYNEQFF. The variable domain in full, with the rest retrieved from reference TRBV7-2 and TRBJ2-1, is GAGVSQSPSNKVTEKGKDVELRCDPISGHTALYWYRQSLGQGLEFLIYFQGNSAPDKSGLPSDRFSAERTGGSVSTLTIQRTQQEDSAVYLCASSLGISGRRTYNEQFFGPGTRLTVL.

The CDR3 coding sequence is TGTGCCAGCAGCCCAACAGGGACAGGGGGCACTGAAGCTTTCTTT. Protein: CASSPTGTGGTEAFF. This chain joins TRBV16 and TRBJ1-1; 11 nucleotides agree with TRBD1. V was clipped by 4 bases and J by 4 bases; unmatched bases: 5. Per the germline V gene, CDR1 is KGHSY and CDR2 is FQNENV. The CDR3 runs to 15 residues.

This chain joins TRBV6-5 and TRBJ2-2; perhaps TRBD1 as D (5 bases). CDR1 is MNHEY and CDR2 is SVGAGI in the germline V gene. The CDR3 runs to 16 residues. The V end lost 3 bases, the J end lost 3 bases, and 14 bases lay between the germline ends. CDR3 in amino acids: CASSYSSGSYTGELFF. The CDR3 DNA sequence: TGTGCCAGCAGTTATTCATCAGGGTCTTACACCGGGGAGCTGTTTTTT.

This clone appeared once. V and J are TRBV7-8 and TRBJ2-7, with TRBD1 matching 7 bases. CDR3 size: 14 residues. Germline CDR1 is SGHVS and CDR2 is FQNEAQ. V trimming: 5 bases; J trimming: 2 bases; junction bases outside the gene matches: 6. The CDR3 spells CASSEPGQTYEQYF. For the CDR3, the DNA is TGTGCCAGCAGCGAGCCGGGACAGACCTACGAGCAGTACTTC.

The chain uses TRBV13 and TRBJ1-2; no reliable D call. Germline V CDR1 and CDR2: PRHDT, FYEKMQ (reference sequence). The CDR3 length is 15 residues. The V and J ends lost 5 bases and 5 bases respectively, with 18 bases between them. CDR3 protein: CASSVTSNPGYGYTF. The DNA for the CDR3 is TGTGCCAGCAGCGTGACTTCAAACCCGGGTTATGGCTACACCTTC.

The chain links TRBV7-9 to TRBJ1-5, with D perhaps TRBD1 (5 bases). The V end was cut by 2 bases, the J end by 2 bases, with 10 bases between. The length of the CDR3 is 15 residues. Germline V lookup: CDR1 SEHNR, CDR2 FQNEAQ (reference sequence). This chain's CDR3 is CASSLRGSGNQPQHF. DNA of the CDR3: TGTGCCAGCAGCTTACGGGGGTCAGGCAATCAGCCCCAGCATTTT.

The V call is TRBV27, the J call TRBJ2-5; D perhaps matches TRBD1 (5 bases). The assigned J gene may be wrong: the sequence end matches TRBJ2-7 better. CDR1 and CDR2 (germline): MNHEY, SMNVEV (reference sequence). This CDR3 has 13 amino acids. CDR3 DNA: TGTGCCAGCAGTTTGCAGGGAACCTACGAGCAGTACTTC. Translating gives CASSLQGTYEQYF.

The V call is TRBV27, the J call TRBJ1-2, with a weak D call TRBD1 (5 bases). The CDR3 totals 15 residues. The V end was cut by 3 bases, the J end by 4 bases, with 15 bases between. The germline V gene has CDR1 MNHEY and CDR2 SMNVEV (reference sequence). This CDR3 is CASSLTARSGYGYTF. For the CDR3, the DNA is TGTGCCAGCAGTTTGACAGCCCGATCAGGCTATGGCTACACCTTC.

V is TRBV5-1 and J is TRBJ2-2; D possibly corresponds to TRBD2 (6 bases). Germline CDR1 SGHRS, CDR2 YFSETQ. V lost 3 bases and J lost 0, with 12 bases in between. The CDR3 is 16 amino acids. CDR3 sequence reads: CASSYPWEANTGELFF. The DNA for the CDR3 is TGCGCCAGCAGCTATCCTTGGGAGGCGAACACCGGGGAGCTGTTTTTT.